This T cell receptor (beta chain) was recorded in a study of T cells after yellow fever vaccination. TCRdb re-analysed the 5' RACE reads in MiXCR, keeping a single row per CDR3 protein. The top ten hold under 20% of the sample, which has some 250,000 distinct CDR3 sequences, roughly 3.7% seen once. Per the germline V gene, CDR1 is SGHVS and CDR2 is FQNEAQ. The CDR3 length is 12 residues. V was pared by 3 bases and J by 4 bases, with 5 bases between. This clonotype showed up many times. Material: PBMCs, obtained 15 days after the yellow fever booster vaccination. The chain joins TRBV7-8 to TRBJ2-3; D might be TRBD1 (5 bases). The source of this sequence is a man between 18 and 29 years old who received the YFV17D yellow fever vaccine. This chain's CDR3 is CASSFRADTQYF. In DNA form, the CDR3 reads TGTGCCAGCAGCTTCAGGGCAGATACGCAGTATTTT.